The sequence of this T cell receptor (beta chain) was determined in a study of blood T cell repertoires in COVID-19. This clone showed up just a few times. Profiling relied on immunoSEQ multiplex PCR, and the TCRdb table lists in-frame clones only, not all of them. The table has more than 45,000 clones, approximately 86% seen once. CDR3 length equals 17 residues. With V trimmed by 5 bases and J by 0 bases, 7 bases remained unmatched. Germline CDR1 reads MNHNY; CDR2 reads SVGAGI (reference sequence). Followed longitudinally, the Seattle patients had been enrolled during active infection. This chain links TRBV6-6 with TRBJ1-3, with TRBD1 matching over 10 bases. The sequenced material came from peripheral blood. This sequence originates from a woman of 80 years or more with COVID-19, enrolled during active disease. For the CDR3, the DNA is TGTGCCAGCAGTCGCGGACAGGGGGGTGCCTCTGGAAACACCATATATTTT. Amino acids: CASSRGQGGASGNTIYF.